The 5 T cell receptor beta chains presented below share a single source sample, sequenced in a study of blood T cell repertoires in COVID-19. The table came from immunoSEQ multiplex PCR; TCRdb's copy has only in-frame clones and leaves some out. The table shows about 180,000 clones, with approximately 88% occurring only once. The sequencing input was PBMCs or T cells enriched from blood (not recorded which). These receptors were obtained from a woman under 30 who had recovered from COVID-19.

This chain links TRBV3-1 (or the pseudogene TRBV3-2) with TRBJ2-7; TRBD2 might be the D (6 bases). Germline V CDR1 and CDR2: LGHDT, YNNKEL (reference sequence). The CDR3 consists of 14 residues. V lost 4 bases and J lost 6, with 16 bases in between. The CDR3 nucleotides read TGTGCCAGCAGCCGGGGGGTGGGGCCTCGCGAGCAGTACTTC. Translated: CASSRGVGPREQYF.

The V gene is TRBV5-1, the J gene TRBJ1-4; D remains ambiguous. The CDR3 extends over 14 amino acids. V shed 1 base and J shed 10 bases, with 14 bases lying between them. Germline assignment: CDR1 SGHRS and CDR2 YFSETQ. The CDR3 DNA follows: TGCGCCAGCAGCTTGCTGGCCCAGGCAGGAAAACTGTTTTTT. As protein: CASSLLAQAGKLFF. The whole variable domain, remainder taken from reference TRBV5-1 and TRBJ1-4, is KAGVTQTPRYLIKTRGQQVTLSCSPISGHRSVSWYQQTPGQGLQFLFEYFSETQRNKGNFPGRFSGRQFSNSRSEMNVSTLELGDSALYLCASSLLAQAGKLFFGSGTQLSVL.

V gene TRBV18 combines with J gene TRBJ2-2; tentatively, D is TRBD1 (6 bases). Per the germline V gene, CDR1 is KGHSH and CDR2 is LQKENI. CDR3 length equals 16 residues. Deletions cut 2 bases from V and 4 bases from J, with 14 bases between. The CDR3 loop is CASSPVLQGGTGELFF. CDR3 DNA: TGTGCCAGCTCACCAGTTCTACAGGGTGGCACCGGGGAGCTGTTTTTT.

This clone occurred once. The CDR3: CAWSVPAGDYFLAPVNYEQYF. As DNA, the CDR3 is TGTGCCTGGAGTGTACCTGCGGGAGACTATTTCTTGGCCCCGGTAAACTACGAGCAGTACTTC. The chain employs TRBV30 and TRBJ2-7, with 7 bases matching TRBD2. Germline CDR1 and CDR2: GTSNPN and SVGIG (reference sequence). The CDR3 spans 21 residues. The V gene end was trimmed by 0 bases and the J gene end by 3 bases; junction bases not matched to a gene: 26.

This clone was detected once. This sequence joins TRBV28 and TRBJ2-7, with 9 bases identical to TRBD2. The CDR3 length is 15 residues. V was pared by 5 bases and J by 4 bases, with 9 bases of the junction left unmatched. CDR1 is MDHEN and CDR2 is SYDVKM in the germline V gene. CDR3 loop: CASSPQAGGPYEQYF. Written as DNA, the CDR3 is TGTGCCAGCAGTCCCCAGGCGGGGGGGCCATACGAGCAGTACTTC.